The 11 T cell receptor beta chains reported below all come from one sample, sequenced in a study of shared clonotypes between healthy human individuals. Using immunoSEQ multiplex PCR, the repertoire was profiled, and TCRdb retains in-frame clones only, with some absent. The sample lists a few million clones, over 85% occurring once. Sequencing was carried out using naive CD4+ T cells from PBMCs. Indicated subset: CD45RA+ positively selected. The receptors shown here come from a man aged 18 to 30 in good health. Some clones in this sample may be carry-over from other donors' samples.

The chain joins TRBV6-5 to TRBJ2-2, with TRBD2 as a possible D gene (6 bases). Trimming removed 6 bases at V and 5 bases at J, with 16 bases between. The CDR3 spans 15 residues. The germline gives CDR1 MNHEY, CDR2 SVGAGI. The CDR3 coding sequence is TGTGCCAGCAGCCGGGCGGGGTCAGCGACCGGGGAGCTGTTTTTT. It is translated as CASSRAGSATGELFF.

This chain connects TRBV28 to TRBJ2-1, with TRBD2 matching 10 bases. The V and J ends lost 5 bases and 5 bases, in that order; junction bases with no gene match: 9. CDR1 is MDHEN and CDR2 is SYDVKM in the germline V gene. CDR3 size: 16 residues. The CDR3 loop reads CASSPMGLAFHNEQFF. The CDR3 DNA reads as TGTGCCAGCAGTCCGATGGGACTAGCGTTCCACAATGAGCAGTTCTTC.

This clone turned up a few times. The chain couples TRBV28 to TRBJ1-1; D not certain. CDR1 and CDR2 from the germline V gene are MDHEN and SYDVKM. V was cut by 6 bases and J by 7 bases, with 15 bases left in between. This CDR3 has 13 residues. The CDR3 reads CASRRTQKGEAFF. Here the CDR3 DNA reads TGTGCCAGCAGGCGGACCCAGAAGGGTGAAGCTTTCTTT.

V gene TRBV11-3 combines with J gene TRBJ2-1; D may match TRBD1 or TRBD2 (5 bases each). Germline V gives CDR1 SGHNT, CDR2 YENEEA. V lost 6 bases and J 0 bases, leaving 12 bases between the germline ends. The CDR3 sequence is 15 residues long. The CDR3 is CASRLSGSSYNEQFF. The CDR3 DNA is TGTGCCAGCAGGCTCTCAGGGAGCTCCTACAATGAGCAGTTCTTC. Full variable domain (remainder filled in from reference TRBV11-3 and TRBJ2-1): EAGVVQSPRYKIIEKKQPVAFWCNPISGHNTLYWYLQNLGQGPELLIRYENEEAVDDSQLPKDRFSAERLKGVDSTLKIQPAELGDSAVYLCASRLSGSSYNEQFFGPGTRLTVL.

The CDR3 loop is CASSIGTETGELFF. For the CDR3, the DNA is TGTGCCAGCAGCATCGGGACAGAGACCGGGGAGCTGTTTTTT. This rearrangement joins TRBV7-3 to TRBJ2-2; TRBD1 matches at 7 bases. The CDR3 loop spans 14 amino acids. V dropped 5 bases and J dropped 5; count of bases not matched to a gene: 5. The germline V gene has CDR1 SGHTA and CDR2 FQGTGA.

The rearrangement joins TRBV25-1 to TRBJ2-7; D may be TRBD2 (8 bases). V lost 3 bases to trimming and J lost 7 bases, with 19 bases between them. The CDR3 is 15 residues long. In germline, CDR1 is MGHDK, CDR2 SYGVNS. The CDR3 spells CASSDARQGGREQYF. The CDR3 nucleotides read TGTGCCAGCAGTGATGCCCGACAGGGCGGGAGGGAGCAGTACTTC.

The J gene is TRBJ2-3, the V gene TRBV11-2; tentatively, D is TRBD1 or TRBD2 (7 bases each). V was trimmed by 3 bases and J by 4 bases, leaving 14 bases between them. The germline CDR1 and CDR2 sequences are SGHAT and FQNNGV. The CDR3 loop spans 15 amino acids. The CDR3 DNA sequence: TGTGCCAGCAGCTTTACCTCAGGGGGGGCAGATACGCAGTATTTT. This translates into CASSFTSGGADTQYF.

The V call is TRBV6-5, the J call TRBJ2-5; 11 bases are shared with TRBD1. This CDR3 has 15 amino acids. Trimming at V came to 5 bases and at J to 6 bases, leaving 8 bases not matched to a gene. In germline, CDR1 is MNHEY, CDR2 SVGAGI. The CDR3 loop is CASSPDRGRVQTQYF. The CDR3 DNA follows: TGTGCCAGCAGTCCGGACAGGGGGCGGGTACAGACCCAGTACTTC.

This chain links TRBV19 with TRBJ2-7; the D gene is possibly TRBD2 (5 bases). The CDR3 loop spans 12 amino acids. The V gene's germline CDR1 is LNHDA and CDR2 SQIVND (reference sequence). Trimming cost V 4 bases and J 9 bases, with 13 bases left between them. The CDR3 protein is CASSKGSERQYF. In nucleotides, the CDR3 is TGTGCCAGTAGTAAAGGTAGCGAGAGGCAGTACTTC. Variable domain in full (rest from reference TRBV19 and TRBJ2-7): DGGITQSPKYLFRKEGQNVTLSCEQNLNHDAMYWYRQDPGQGLRLIYYSQIVNDFQKGDIAEGYSVSREKKESFPLTVTSAQKNPTAFYLCASSKGSERQYFGPGTRLTVT.

CDR3 region: CAWGGAANYGYTF. The CDR3 bases are TGTGCCTGGGGGGGAGCTGCTAACTATGGCTACACCTTC. V is TRBV30 and J is TRBJ1-2, with D possibly TRBD1 on 5 matching bases. Trimming removed 5 bases from V and 0 bases from J, with 10 bases in between. The CDR3 is 13 amino acids. From germline, CDR1 is GTSNPN and CDR2 SVGIG (reference sequence). The full variable domain, its missing parts supplied by reference TRBV30 and TRBJ1-2, is SQTIHQWPATLVQPVGSPLSLECTVEGTSNPNLYWYRQAAGRGLQLLFYSVGIGQISSEVPQNLSASRPQDRQFILSSKKLLLSDSGFYLCAWGGAANYGYTFGSGTRLTVV.

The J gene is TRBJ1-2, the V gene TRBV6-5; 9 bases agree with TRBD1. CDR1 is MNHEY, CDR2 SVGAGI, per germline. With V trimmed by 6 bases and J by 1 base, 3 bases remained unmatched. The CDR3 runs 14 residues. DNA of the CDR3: TGTGCCAGCAGCGGACAGGGGAATAACTATGGCTACACCTTC. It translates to CASSGQGNNYGYTF.